A single sample gave rise to the 23 T cell receptor beta chains below, sequenced in a study of response to subunit inactivated influenza vaccine. Via MiXCR, TCRdb re-called the RT-PCR reads, giving one row per CDR3 protein. Counted here are hundreds of thousands of distinct CDR3 sequences, 16% occurring once; the ten biggest clones make up approximately 3%. The sample was CD4+ T cells sorted from PBMCs, taken 23 months after vaccination. These receptors were obtained from a man in his fifties or sixties who received an inactivated influenza vaccine.

Only a few counts were recorded for this clonotype. The rearrangement links TRBV2 to TRBJ2-2; no firm D call. The CDR3 loop spans 17 amino acids. Germline values: CDR1 SNHLY, CDR2 FYNNEI. V lost 3 bases and J 0 bases, leaving 14 bases between the germline ends. The CDR3 is CASSDSPSRPNTGELFF. CDR3 DNA sequence: TGTGCCAGCAGTGACAGCCCCTCCAGACCGAACACCGGGGAGCTGTTTTTT.

The sample holds a few counts of this clonotype. J is TRBJ2-1 and V is TRBV24-1, with D possibly being TRBD1 (6 bases). Germline-derived CDR1 and CDR2 are KGHDR and SFDVKD. Trimming removed 3 bases at V and 7 bases at J, with 21 bases between. The CDR3 length is 17 residues. DNA of the CDR3: TGTGCCACCAGTGATAGGCGACAGGTAGGACAACTAAATGAGCAGTTCTTC. This encodes CATSDRRQVGQLNEQFF.

The chain uses TRBV5-1 and TRBJ2-1; possibly TRBD1 or TRBD2 for D (5 bases each). Germline lookup yields CDR1 SGHRS and CDR2 YFSETQ. This CDR3 has 14 residues. Trimming removed 2 bases at V and 3 bases at J, with 9 bases between. CDR3 nucleotide sequence: TGCGCCAGCAGCTTAGGGGAGAACTACAATGAGCAGTTCTTC. Encoded protein: CASSLGENYNEQFF.

The rearrangement uses TRBV7-8 and TRBJ2-7; 15 bases are shared with TRBD2. Germline loops: CDR1 SGHVS, CDR2 FQNEAQ. The CDR3 covers 20 residues. V lost 3 bases, J lost 1 base, and 13 bases stayed unmatched. CDR3 residues: CASSFARPGTSGGLSYEQYF. The CDR3 DNA reads TGTGCCAGCAGCTTCGCAAGGCCCGGGACTAGCGGGGGGTTATCCTACGAGCAGTACTTC. Using reference TRBV7-8 and TRBJ2-7 for the parts outside the CDR3, the full variable domain is GAGVSQSPRYKVAKRGQDVALRCDPISGHVSLFWYQQALGQGPEFLTYFQNEAQLDKSGLPSDRFFAERPEGSVSTLKIQRTQQEDSAVYLCASSFARPGTSGGLSYEQYFGPGTRLTVT.

This clonotype showed up just a few times. The V and J genes are TRBV11-2 and TRBJ2-7, with 10 nucleotides matching TRBD1. The CDR3 is 15 residues long. The ends lost 3 bases at V and 3 bases at J; junction bases unmatched: 5. The V gene's germline CDR1 is SGHAT and CDR2 FQNNGV. DNA of the CDR3: TGTGCCAGCAGCTTGGACTGGACAGGGGGCTACGAGCAGTACTTC. Amino acids: CASSLDWTGGYEQYF.

This clonotype was seen ten or more times. The genes are TRBV5-1 and TRBJ2-5, with D perhaps matching TRBD2 (6 bases). Germline V gene data show CDR1 as SGHRS and CDR2 as YFSETQ. V was clipped by 0 bases and J by 3 bases, with 9 bases between them. The CDR3 covers 14 residues. For the CDR3, the DNA is TGCGCCAGCAGCTTGGAGAGGGAGGAAGAGACCCAGTACTTC. Amino acids: CASSLEREEETQYF.

The CDR3 sequence is CASSLQGNSNQPQHF. CDR3 bases: TGTGCCAGCAGCTTACAGGGAAATAGCAATCAGCCCCAGCATTTT. The chain recombines TRBV7-8 with TRBJ1-5; a weak D match, TRBD1 (5 bases). The CDR3 runs 15 residues. Germline V gene lookup returns CDR1 SGHVS and CDR2 FQNEAQ. Trimming left V 2 bases short and J 0 bases short, with 8 bases between.

This clonotype was counted ten times or more. The chain uses TRBV7-2 and TRBJ1-1; D not certain. CDR1 and CDR2 from the germline V gene are SGHTA and FQGNSA. CDR3 size: 14 residues. Trimming removed 2 bases from V and 0 bases from J, with 7 bases in between. CDR3 bases: TGTGCCAGCAGCTTATCTGGGGTGAACACTGAAGCTTTCTTT. This translates into CASSLSGVNTEAFF.

This clonotype was observed a handful of times. The chain recombines TRBV29-1 with TRBJ2-3; 10 bases are a match to TRBD1. CDR1 SQVTM and CDR2 ANQGSEA come from the germline V gene. With 6 bases clipped from V and 14 bases from J, the junction kept 11 bases outside the gene matches. The CDR3 consists of 12 residues. The CDR3 DNA is TGCAGCGTAGTCAGACAGGGGGCCCAGGGGTATTTT. This codes for CSVVRQGAQGYF.

V gene TRBV4-3 combines with J gene TRBJ1-6; no clear D. The V gene's germline CDR1 is LGHNA and CDR2 YSLEER. The CDR3 spans 15 residues. Trimming shortened V by 3 bases and J by 0 bases, and 6 bases separated the two germline ends. This CDR3 reads CASSQFSSYNSPLHF. DNA for the CDR3: TGCGCCAGCAGCCAGTTTAGCTCCTATAATTCACCCCTCCACTTT.

This clonotype occurred a few times. The chain employs TRBV4-3 and TRBJ2-2; TRBD1 agrees at 9 bases. This CDR3 contains 17 residues. Germline V CDR1 and CDR2: LGHNA, YSLEER. The junction had 9 bases not matched to a gene; V was cut back by 3 bases and J by 4 bases. This CDR3 reads CASSQRTGGRFTGELFF. CDR3 bases: TGCGCCAGCAGCCAGAGAACAGGGGGCCGATTCACCGGGGAGCTGTTTTTT.

This clonotype occurred once. This rearrangement joins TRBV4-2 to TRBJ2-7; D is undetermined. The V and J ends lost 1 base and 6 bases respectively, with 7 bases between them. The CDR3 spans 12 residues. Germline CDR1 LGHNA, CDR2 YNFKEQ. CDR3 region: CASSQAQSEQYF. CDR3 in DNA: TGTGCCAGCAGCCAAGCCCAGTCCGAGCAGTACTTC.

This chain uses TRBV7-2 with TRBJ2-2; a weak D match, TRBD1 (6 bases). Germline V gives CDR1 SGHTA, CDR2 FQGNSA. The CDR3 has 16 residues. Trimming took off 1 base at V and 4 bases at J, with 13 bases between the two ends. This chain's CDR3 is CASSLGGTTTTGELFF. The CDR3 nucleotides are TGTGCCAGCAGCTTAGGGGGGACAACCACCACCGGGGAGCTGTTTTTT.

There are a few counts of this clonotype. This rearrangement joins TRBV12-3 or TRBV12-4 to TRBJ2-2; 7 bases map to TRBD2. CDR3 length: 17 residues. V shed 0 bases and J 4 bases; nucleotides not matched to a gene: 8. CDR3 residues: CASSLAHGREGTGELFF. The CDR3, as DNA: TGTGCCAGCAGTTTAGCGCATGGGAGGGAGGGCACCGGGGAGCTGTTTTTT.

This chain links TRBV19 with TRBJ2-5; TRBD2 aligns across 13 bases. The J segment lost 4 bases and the V segment lost 8 bases, leaving 13 bases of the junction unmatched. Germline CDR1 is LNHDA and CDR2 is SQIVND (reference sequence). CDR3 length: 17 amino acids. The DNA for the CDR3 is TGTGCCAGTGGGCGGACTAGCGGGAGCGTGGTACGAGAGACCCAGTACTTC. Translating gives CASGRTSGSVVRETQYF.

The rearrangement links TRBV29-1 to TRBJ2-1, with TRBD2 identical over 12 bases. Germline V CDR1 and CDR2: SQVTM, ANQGSEA. The trim removed 4 bases at V and 10 bases at J, leaving 5 bases unmatched. This CDR3 has 13 amino acids. The CDR3 protein is CSVGGLAGGEQFF. The CDR3 DNA reads as TGCAGCGTTGGGGGACTAGCGGGCGGGGAGCAGTTCTTC.

The V and J genes are TRBV18 and TRBJ2-3, with a possible D match to TRBD2 (7 bases). Germline lookup yields CDR1 KGHSH and CDR2 LQKENI. This CDR3 region has 14 residues. V lost 6 bases to trimming and J lost 5 bases, with 15 bases between them. The CDR3: CASSQTGGGDTQYF. For the CDR3, the DNA is TGTGCCAGCTCTCAAACGGGGGGCGGAGATACGCAGTATTTT.

The V call is TRBV5-1, the J call TRBJ2-7; TRBD2 agrees at 9 bases. CDR3 length: 14 amino acids. The ends lost 4 bases at V and 5 bases at J; junction bases unmatched: 7. The germline CDR1 and CDR2 sequences are SGHRS and YFSETQ. In DNA, the CDR3 is TGCGCCAGCAGCCCAATAGCGGGAGCTCACGAGCAGTACTTC. As protein: CASSPIAGAHEQYF. Based on the CDR3 plus reference TRBV5-1 and TRBJ2-7, the full variable domain is KAGVTQTPRYLIKTRGQQVTLSCSPISGHRSVSWYQQTPGQGLQFLFEYFSETQRNKGNFPGRFSGRQFSNSRSEMNVSTLELGDSALYLCASSPIAGAHEQYFGPGTRLTVT.

This clonotype was recorded at least ten times. V gene TRBV5-1 combines with J gene TRBJ1-2, with TRBD1 as a possible D gene (6 bases). This CDR3 has 14 residues. Germline loops: CDR1 SGHRS, CDR2 YFSETQ. Trimming left V 4 bases short and J 1 base short, with 11 bases between. The DNA of the CDR3 is TGCGCCAGCAGCGTACAGGACAGTAACTATGGCTACACCTTC. Its translation: CASSVQDSNYGYTF.

The genes are TRBV10-3 and TRBJ2-1; weak D call: TRBD1 (5 bases). Trimming removed 7 bases at V and 3 bases at J, with 19 bases between. The CDR3 runs 16 residues. Germline CDR1 ENHRY, CDR2 SYGVKD. DNA of the CDR3: TGTGCCATCAAAGAAACCGAGACAGCGATCTACAATGAGCAGTTCTTC. Protein sequence: CAIKETETAIYNEQFF.

This clonotype was recorded a few times. The rearrangement joins TRBV4-3 to TRBJ1-5, with D perhaps TRBD1 (5 bases). V was trimmed by 0 bases and J by 1 base, leaving 10 bases between them. The CDR3 totals 16 residues. Germline assignment: CDR1 LGHNA and CDR2 YSLEER. CDR3 region: CASSQDYGGSNQPQHF. DNA for the CDR3: TGCGCCAGCAGCCAAGATTACGGGGGGAGCAATCAGCCCCAGCATTTT.

The genes are TRBV27 and TRBJ2-3; D unclear. V gave up 6 bases and J gave up 6 bases, with 19 bases separating them. This CDR3 has 15 residues. Germline CDR1 is MNHEY and CDR2 is SMNVEV (reference sequence). The CDR3 DNA reads as TGTGCCAGCAGCACAACCGTATATCCCACGGATACGCAGTATTTT. It codes for CASSTTVYPTDTQYF.

The CDR3 DNA sequence: TGTGCCAGCAGTGTTGACAGGGAGGAGACCCAGTACTTC. Its protein is CASSVDREETQYF. The rearrangement joins TRBV2 to TRBJ2-5, with 7 bases lining up with TRBD1. From germline, CDR1 is SNHLY and CDR2 FYNNEI. This CDR3 is built from 13 residues. Germline trimming cut 4 bases from V and 5 bases from J; bases unmatched to any gene: 4.